This T cell receptor (beta chain) was captured in a study of cytomegalovirus exposure and HLA in healthy donors. In this sample, this clone turned up a few times. Trimming removed 1 base from V and 1 base from J, with 5 bases in between. In germline, CDR1 is MGHRA, CDR2 YSYEKL. This CDR3 is built from 14 residues. The PCR employed 60 Vbeta primers together with 13 Jbeta primers. In the authors' workflow: In a later analysis, of roughly 83 million unique beta chains, about 12 million appeared in at least two donors. The assay was immunoSEQ multiplex PCR, and TCRdb's table has in-frame clones only and misses some. That table furnishes V, J and clone size, whereas the DNA furnished D and trimming. The sample carries approximately 190,000 clones, about 85% recorded once.

Specimen: PBMCs. The chain joins TRBV4-1 to TRBJ1-3; D is ambiguous. This sequence originates from a boy younger than 10 in good health and CMV-seronegative. The CDR3 reads CASSQGPSGNTIYF. DNA for the CDR3: TGCGCCAGCAGCCAAGGTCCGTCTGGAAACACCATATATTTT.